This T cell receptor beta chain was obtained from a study of neoadjuvant anti-PD-1 for oral cavity cancer. Turning to the study itself: Before surgery, most patients got three to four biweekly 3 mg/kg nivolumab doses. Patients without progression got a fourth dose around day 43.

Trimming took 1 base from V and 2 from J, leaving 13 bases between them. This CDR3 has 15 residues. Germline V CDR1 and CDR2: SGHRS, YFSETQ. Time point here: after neoadjuvant nivolumab, at surgical resection. Here immunoSEQ multiplex PCR was the method, and the copy in TCRdb shows in-frame clones only, minus some. The sample gives tens of thousands of clones, 86% of which show up once; roughly 2.9% is in the top ten. The material sequenced was PBMCs, taken after nivolumab (anti-PD-1) treatment. V gene TRBV5-1 combines with J gene TRBJ2-7; unclear D gene. The receptor was derived from a person aged 40 to 85 with oral cavity squamous cell carcinoma. CDR3 sequence: CASSLQTLSPYEQYF. CDR3 coding DNA: TGCGCCAGCAGCTTGCAGACCCTCTCCCCCTACGAGCAGTACTTC. The full variable domain, rest sourced from reference TRBV5-1 and TRBJ2-7, is KAGVTQTPRYLIKTRGQQVTLSCSPISGHRSVSWYQQTPGQGLQFLFEYFSETQRNKGNFPGRFSGRQFSNSRSEMNVSTLELGDSALYLCASSLQTLSPYEQYFGPGTRLTVT.